This is a list of T cell receptor beta chains from one sample in a study of brain T cells in children with intractable seizures. Here immunoSEQ multiplex PCR was the method, and the copy in TCRdb shows in-frame clones only, minus some. The sample has 340,000 or so clones; 93% are singletons. The source was peripheral blood, collected more than 4 months after surgery. The receptor set was obtained from a boy under two years old with tuberous sclerosis and intractable seizures. Each CDR3 is given with its conserved first and last residue. D genes are given only for firm matches. Expanded clones are given a class, and other clones once, few, many or no size at all.

d_call,v_call,clone_size,j_call,cdr3_nt,cdr3_aa
TRBD1,TRBV23-1,.,TRBJ1-1,TGCGCCAGCAGTCAATCTAAGGACACGACAGGGGCCATGAACACTGAAGCTTTCTTT,CASSQSKDTTGAMNTEAFF
.,TRBV28,.,TRBJ2-2,TGTGCCAGCAGTTTATGGGGTCAGGGCGTCGGGGAGCTGTTTTTT,CASSLWGQGVGELFF
.,TRBV7-8,.,TRBJ1-5,TGTGCCAGCAGCTTAGCTGGACCAGGGAATCAGCCCCAGCATTTT,CASSLAGPGNQPQHF
TRBD1,TRBV7-9,.,TRBJ1-6,TGTGCCAGCAGCTCAAATTCGGACAGGGGTAATTCACCCCTCCACTTT,CASSSNSDRGNSPLHF
TRBD2,TRBV29-1,.,TRBJ2-1,TGCAGCGCAAGCGGGGGGCAAGTTTCCGAGCAGTTCTTC,CSASGGQVSEQFF
TRBD1,TRBV5-6,.,TRBJ1-2,TGTGCCAGCAGCTTAGGGACAGGGGTCTATGGCTACACCTTC,CASSLGTGVYGYTF
TRBD2,TRBV9,.,TRBJ2-1,TGTGCCAGCAGCACATCGACTAGCGCGAATGAGCAGTTCTTC,CASSTSTSANEQFF
.,TRBV6-5,.,TRBJ2-7,TGTGCCAGCAGTTACTCGATATCGGGACCCGAGCAGTACTTC,CASSYSISGPEQYF
.,TRBV18,.,TRBJ1-1,TGTGCCAGCTCACCAGAGAACACTGAAGCTTTCTTT,CASSPENTEAFF
TRBD1,TRBV7-8,once,TRBJ2-1,TGTGCCAGCAGCTTAGGGCAGGGGGCAACGGATGAGCAGTTCTTC,CASSLGQGATDEQFF
.,TRBV28,.,TRBJ1-5,TGTGCCAGCAGGTTAATCGACAATCAGCGCAATCAGCCCCAGCATTTT,CASRLIDNQRNQPQHF
.,TRBV5-1,.,TRBJ1-2,TGCGCCAGCAGCATGGACCGTTTCTTGGGCTACACCTTC,CASSMDRFLGYTF
TRBD2,TRBV5-4,.,TRBJ2-7,TGTGCCAGCAGCTTGTCGGGAGGGCCGTACGAGCAGTACTTC,CASSLSGGPYEQYF
.,TRBV19,.,TRBJ2-1,TGTGCCAGTAGTTCCCGGGGGAGCTCCTACAATGAGCAGTTCTTC,CASSSRGSSYNEQFF
TRBD1,TRBV5-5,once,TRBJ1-2,TGTGCCAGCAGCAAAGGACAGGGACAAGGGGTTAACTATGGCTACACCTTC,CASSKGQGQGVNYGYTF
.,TRBV5-1,once,TRBJ1-1,TGCGCCAGCAGCTTGACAGGGATGAACACTGAAGCTTTCTTT,CASSLTGMNTEAFF
TRBD1,TRBV19,.,TRBJ1-5,TGTGCCAGCCAGATCGGGACAGGGGGAAATCAGCCCCAGCATTTT,CASQIGTGGNQPQHF
TRBD1,TRBV6-6,once,TRBJ2-2,TGTGCCGCAGGAGCCGGGACAGGTTTTACCGGGGAGCTGTTTTTT,CAAGAGTGFTGELFF
.,TRBV12-3/TRBV12-4,.,TRBJ2-7,TGTGCCAGCAGTTTAGGATCCTACGAGCAGTACTTC,CASSLGSYEQYF
TRBD2,TRBV19,.,TRBJ2-1,TGTGCCAGTAGTATAGGGACTAGCGCAGGGAATGAGCAGTTCTTC,CASSIGTSAGNEQFF
.,TRBV7-6,.,TRBJ1-1,TGTGCCAGCAGCTCCACTTTGACAGGCAAAATGAACACTGAAGCTTTCTTT,CASSSTLTGKMNTEAFF
.,TRBV9,.,TRBJ2-7,TGTGCCAGCAGCGTAGGGGGAGTGCGGGGCGAGCAGTACTTC,CASSVGGVRGEQYF
.,TRBV5-1,.,TRBJ1-1,TGCGCCAGCAGCTCTCCGGGGTCTACTGCTTTT,CASSSPGSTAF
TRBD1,TRBV5-4,.,TRBJ1-2,TGTGCCAGCAGCCCCTCGGGGACAGGGCCCTATGGCTACACCTTC,CASSPSGTGPYGYTF
.,TRBV3-1/TRBV3-2,.,TRBJ2-3,TGTGCCAGCAGCCCCGGGACGACAGATACGCAGTATTTT,CASSPGTTDTQYF
.,TRBV6-6,once,TRBJ2-1,TGTGCCAGCAGCCCTACCCCGGGGAGGACAGCCGGGACGGAGTTCTTC,CASSPTPGRTAGTEFF
.,TRBV20-1,once,TRBJ2-3,TGCAGTGCTAGTGGGCAGACTACAGATACGCAGTATTTT,CSASGQTTDTQYF
TRBD2,TRBV2,once,TRBJ2-3,TGTGCCAGCAGGCACAACCCTAGCGGGGGCCCCACAGATACGCAGTATTTT,CASRHNPSGGPTDTQYF
TRBD2,TRBV27,.,TRBJ2-3,TGTGCCAGCAGTTTATCTTCGGGGGGGGGACTAACAGATACGCAGTATTTT,CASSLSSGGGLTDTQYF
.,TRBV5-5,.,TRBJ1-1,TGTGCCAGCAGCTTTTTTCCGGATGCACACACTGAAGCTTTCTTT,CASSFFPDAHTEAFF
.,TRBV12-5,.,TRBJ2-2,TGTGCTGGGCGGACGGCCGGGGAGCTGTTTTTT,CAGRTAGELFF
.,TRBV2,few,TRBJ2-1,TGTGCCAGCAGACTGACTACATCCTACAATGAGCAGTTCTTC,CASRLTTSYNEQFF
TRBD1,TRBV5-1,.,TRBJ1-6,TGCGCCAGCAGCTTGTGGGACAGGGGGATTCCCCTCCACTTT,CASSLWDRGIPLHF
.,TRBV12-3/TRBV12-4,.,TRBJ2-1,TGTGCGGTTTGGGGCCAATCCTACAATGAGCAGTTCTTC,CAVWGQSYNEQFF
.,TRBV7-9,.,TRBJ1-2,TGTGCCAGCAGCTTAGCTGATACTAACTATGGCTACACCTTC,CASSLADTNYGYTF
.,TRBV11-2,.,TRBJ1-4,TGTGCCAGCAGCTTAGGAGGCCTCCCAGGTGAAAAACTGTTTTTT,CASSLGGLPGEKLFF
.,TRBV7-9,.,TRBJ1-3,TGTGCCAGCGACGAATGGTCTAGAAACACCATATATTTT,CASDEWSRNTIYF
.,TRBV18,.,TRBJ1-1,TGTGCCAGCTCACCAGTGGACGGGGCCTTTACTGAAGCTTTCTTT,CASSPVDGAFTEAFF
.,TRBV30,.,TRBJ1-5,TGTGCCTGGAGTGATGCAGGATACAATCAGCCCCAGCATTTT,CAWSDAGYNQPQHF
TRBD1,TRBV19,.,TRBJ2-7,TGTGCCAGTAGTCCGGGGACAGGATCCTACGAGCAGTACTTC,CASSPGTGSYEQYF